Listed below are T cell receptor beta chains from one sample, sequenced in a study of T-cell memory formation after mild COVID-19. TCRdb re-called the 5' RACE reads through MiXCR, storing one row per CDR3 protein. The sample contains under 300,000 distinct CDR3 sequences, 8.2% of which appear only once. Sequenced sample: PBMCs or a T cell subset sorted from them (not recorded which). The receptors were sampled from a man aged 18-30 years who had mild COVID-19 (a few samples of this study predate the infection). Cell type and time point are not known. The CDR3 runs from the conserved cysteine through the conserved F or W. The order of the fields is V gene, CDR3 protein.

V: TRBV6-5; CDR3: CASSYWGRGSTGELFF
V: TRBV4-1; CDR3: CASKVHHGTAESSGANVLTF
V: TRBV29-1; CDR3: CSAGTYEDNEQFF
V: TRBV12-3/TRBV12-4; CDR3: CASRTGFPNTGELFF
V: TRBV4-1; CDR3: CASSQDQYPSGTDTQYF
V: TRBV11-3; CDR3: CASSPGGTRMNTEAFF
V: TRBV28; CDR3: CASRRGPQETQYF
V: TRBV7-2; CDR3: CASSQKRTGVTDTQYF
V: TRBV7-9; CDR3: CASSLTPGQGMGQYF
V: TRBV5-1; CDR3: CASWMGPDTDTQYF
V: TRBV29-1; CDR3: CSVGQGAVGETQYF
V: TRBV29-1; CDR3: CSGSSGRAPENTDTQYF
V: TRBV10-3; CDR3: CAISDTQDRANEKLFF
V: TRBV20-1; CDR3: CSASQTGGDRTEAFF
V: TRBV6-6; CDR3: CASLSGNNWGTEAFF
V: TRBV11-2; CDR3: CASSSIRSSYNEQFF
V: TRBV7-9; CDR3: CASGQGSSGANVLTF
V: TRBV7-2; CDR3: CASSLKGIQWGTDTQYF